The rows below give T cell receptor beta chains drawn from one sample of a study of shared clonotypes between healthy human individuals. Here immunoSEQ multiplex PCR was the method, and the copy in TCRdb shows in-frame clones only, minus some. This sample has around 600,000 clones; 95% to 98% occur once, and the top ten carry 0.3% to 0.35%. The sample comprised naive CD8+ T cells sorted from blood. The receptors originated from a man aged 30 to 45 in good health. The CDR3 runs from the conserved cysteine through the conserved F or W. Each record gives: V gene, clone size, J gene, D gene, CDR3 DNA, CDR3 protein. The D gene is left open where the match is weak. Only part of the rows carry a size: once, few, many, or a class if the clone is expanded.

TRBV11-2	.	TRBJ2-1	.	TGTGCCAGCAACCCCTGGGTGGACGGGGGTAATGAGCAGTTCTTC	CASNPWVDGGNEQFF
TRBV27	.	TRBJ2-7	.	TGTGCCAGCAGTTTGCCAGGGAACGAGCAGTACTTC	CASSLPGNEQYF
TRBV7-9	.	TRBJ2-1	.	TGTGCCAGCTTTCGACCCTATTACAATGAGCAGTTCTTC	CASFRPYYNEQFF
TRBV7-9	.	TRBJ2-7	TRBD1	TGTGCCAGCAGCGCGCGGACAGGGGGATATGCCTACGAGCAGTACTTC	CASSARTGGYAYEQYF
TRBV9	.	TRBJ2-3	TRBD1	TGTGCCAGCAGCGTAGTTGACAGGGGGCTAGCAGATACGCAGTATTTT	CASSVVDRGLADTQYF
TRBV7-9	.	TRBJ2-3	.	TGTGCCAGCAGCTTAGGGTGGGATACGCAGTATTTT	CASSLGWDTQYF
TRBV7-6	.	TRBJ1-1	.	TGTGCCAGCAGCTTAAGACAGTTGAACACTGAAGCTTTCTTT	CASSLRQLNTEAFF
TRBV5-6	.	TRBJ2-3	.	TGTGCCAGCAGCTCGGACTTAGGCGCAGATACGCAGTATTTT	CASSSDLGADTQYF
TRBV5-8	.	TRBJ2-5	TRBD2	TGTGCCAGCAGCTTGGGACTAGCGGGGTCCGAGACCCAGTACTTC	CASSLGLAGSETQYF
TRBV27	.	TRBJ2-7	TRBD2	TGTGCCAGCAGTTTCGCCTCAAGCGGGAGCTACGAGCAGTACTTC	CASSFASSGSYEQYF
TRBV27	once	TRBJ1-1	TRBD1	TGTGCCAGCAGTTTTGGACAGGGGGCCGCGACTGAAGCTTTCTTT	CASSFGQGAATEAFF
TRBV6-1	once	TRBJ2-7	TRBD1	TGTGCCAGCAGTGCGGGACAGGGGGCATACGAGCAGTACTTC	CASSAGQGAYEQYF
TRBV29-1	.	TRBJ2-7	.	TGCAGCGTTGAGGGCAGGGAATATGAGCAGTACTTC	CSVEGREYEQYF
TRBV9	.	TRBJ2-1	TRBD2	TGTGCCAGCAGCGTAGTAGGCGGGGGAGGTAATGAGCAGTTCTTC	CASSVVGGGGNEQFF
TRBV13	.	TRBJ1-1	.	TGTGCCAGCAGCATACAGGGACTGATGAACACTGAAGCTTTCTTT	CASSIQGLMNTEAFF
TRBV27	.	TRBJ1-2	.	TGTGCCAGCAGTCTAGGGGAGCGCTATGGCTACACCTTC	CASSLGERYGYTF
TRBV30	once	TRBJ1-3	TRBD1	TGTGCCTGGTCCACCGGGACAGGGGGAAACACCATATATTTT	CAWSTGTGGNTIYF
TRBV28	.	TRBJ1-5	.	TGTGCCAGCAGTCCGACAGCCGCAGGGCCCCAGCATTTT	CASSPTAAGPQHF